Following are 8 T cell receptor beta chains from one sample sequenced in a study of T-cell reconstitution after alpha-beta-depleted transplantation in children. Researchers prepared the TCRbeta library using unique molecular identifiers, the study reports. MiXCR was run by TCRdb on the PCR reads, yielding one entry per CDR3 protein. The sample includes roughly 350,000 distinct CDR3 sequences, about 9.4% of them seen just once. Sequenced material: PBMCs from the stem cell graft donor, taken from the stem cell graft. The receptors come from a human donor who donated a stem cell graft to a child with acute lymphoblastic leukemia.

This clonotype was detected only a few times. The rearrangement uses TRBV7-2 and TRBJ2-3; TRBD2 matches 9 bases. Germline loops: CDR1 SGHTA, CDR2 FQGNSA. Germline trimming cut 4 bases from V and 0 bases from J; bases unmatched to any gene: 5. The CDR3 contains 16 residues. The CDR3 loop reads CASSYLAGMSTDTQYF. CDR3 bases: TGTGCCAGCAGCTACCTAGCGGGGATGAGCACAGATACGCAGTATTTT.

This clonotype was recorded at least ten times. The genes are TRBV4-3 and TRBJ2-6; D gene unclear. CDR1 and CDR2 (germline): LGHNA, YSLEER. This CDR3 has 15 residues. Trimming stripped 1 base from V and 4 bases from J, with 8 bases between. CDR3 amino acids: CASSQVTAGANVLTF. The CDR3 DNA follows: TGCGCCAGCAGCCAAGTTACAGCCGGGGCCAACGTCCTGACTTTC.

The rearrangement joins TRBV12-3 or TRBV12-4 to TRBJ2-2, with TRBD1 as a possible D gene (6 bases). The V end was cut by 5 bases, the J end by 1 base, with 11 bases between. The CDR3 has 15 residues. The CDR3 loop is CASSQGLLNTGELFF. The DNA of the CDR3 is TGTGCCAGCAGTCAGGGGCTACTGAACACCGGGGAGCTGTTTTTT.

There are a few counts of this clonotype. CDR3 coding DNA: TGTGCCAGCAGTTCCGGGACTAGCGGGAGGGCCGTAGAGACCCAGTACTTC. It is translated as CASSSGTSGRAVETQYF. V and J are TRBV12-3 or TRBV12-4 and TRBJ2-5; 16 nucleotides match TRBD2. This CDR3 region has 17 residues. Trimming took 4 bases from V and 4 from J; bases not matched to a gene: 6.

The J gene is TRBJ2-1, the V gene TRBV23-1, with 10 bases aligning to TRBD2. TRBV23-1 is an ORF, with its function uncertain. The CDR3 is 14 amino acids. The trim removed 5 bases at V and 6 bases at J, leaving 4 bases unmatched. DNA of the CDR3: TGCGCCAGCAGTAGCGGGAGGGCCTCCAATGAGCAGTTCTTC. This sequence encodes CASSSGRASNEQFF.

This clonotype was recorded many times. The rearrangement uses TRBV18 and TRBJ2-3; TRBD2 agrees at 10 bases. V was pared by 2 bases and J by 5 bases, with 7 bases of the junction left unmatched. Germline loops: CDR1 KGHSH, CDR2 LQKENI. The CDR3 length is 16 residues. CDR3: CASSPWLAGAVDTQYF. For the CDR3, the DNA is TGTGCCAGCTCACCATGGCTAGCGGGAGCTGTAGATACGCAGTATTTT.

A note on this clonotype: A single base separates this from a much larger clone, so it may be a read error. The genes are TRBV12-3 or TRBV12-4 and TRBJ2-2; TRBD2 aligns across 7 bases. The V and J ends lost 5 bases and 6 bases, in that order; junction bases with no gene match: 9. The CDR3 runs 15 residues. CDR3 nucleotides: TGTGCCAGCAGTACTAGCGTGAGTATACCCGGGGAGCTGTTTTTT. Protein: CASSTSVSIPGELFF.

The genes are TRBV3-1 and TRBJ2-2, with D possibly TRBD1 on 6 matching bases. Trimming pared 11 bases from V and 7 bases from J, leaving 35 bases between. The CDR3 extends over 19 amino acids. The germline CDR1 and CDR2 sequences are LGHDT and YNNKEL (reference sequence). CDR3 loop: CAFSSGFQGRGVSSGELFF. CDR3 DNA sequence: TGTGCCTTCAGTTCAGGTTTCCAGGGGCGAGGCGTTTCAAGCGGGGAGCTGTTTTTT.